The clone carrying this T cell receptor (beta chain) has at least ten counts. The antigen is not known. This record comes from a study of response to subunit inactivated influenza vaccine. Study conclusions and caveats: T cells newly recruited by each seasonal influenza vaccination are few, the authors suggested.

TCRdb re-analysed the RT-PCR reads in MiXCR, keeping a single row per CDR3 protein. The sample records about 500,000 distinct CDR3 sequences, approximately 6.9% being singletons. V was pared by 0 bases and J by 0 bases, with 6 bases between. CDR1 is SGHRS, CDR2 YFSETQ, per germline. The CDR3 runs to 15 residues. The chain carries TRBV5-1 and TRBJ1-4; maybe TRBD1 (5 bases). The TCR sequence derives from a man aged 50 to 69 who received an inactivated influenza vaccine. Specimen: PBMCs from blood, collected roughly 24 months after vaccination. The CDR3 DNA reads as TGCGCCAGCAGCTTGGGACAGACAACTAATGAAAAACTGTTTTTT. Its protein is CASSLGQTTNEKLFF.